Sequencing of this T cell receptor beta chain was carried out in a study of T cells in Graves' hyperthyroidism and ophthalmopathy. Whole-study context: Specimen type is peripheral blood, collected at initial diagnosis prior to any treatment.

The CDR3 totals 13 residues. Amplified TCR beta CDR3 regions derived from RNA transcripts. HTBI primers were employed in a first-round RT-PCR of the TCR CDR3. In TCRdb, the multiplex PCR reads were re-called with MiXCR into one record per CDR3 protein. Found here are over 300,000 distinct CDR3 sequences, approximately 13% of them singletons; the top ten hold approximately 9.9%. Ten or more counts support this clonotype. Mismatch with germline at one junction end may stem from a read error. Diagnosing involved the use of clinical symptoms, serum thyroxine and TRAb, thyroid ultrasound and orbital computed tomography.

The receptor was isolated from a woman in her sixties with Graves' hyperthyroidism. Source material: blood. This chain connects TRBV12-3 or TRBV12-4 to TRBJ1-5; maybe TRBD1 (5 bases). Here the CDR3 reads CASTGPGQSAPAF. CDR3 sequence (DNA): TGTGCCAGCACCGGACCAGGGCAATCAGCCCCAGCATTT.